Following are 6 T cell receptor beta chains from one sample sequenced in a study of control samples from healthy donors and cancer patients. Clones were sequenced by immunoSEQ multiplex PCR, and TCRdb holds only the in-frame ones, with some missing. The table has more than 140,000 clones, roughly 94% seen once. Sequencing used blood. These receptors were obtained from a man aged 40-55 years in good health.

The chain uses TRBV21-1 and TRBJ1-5. TRBV21-1 is an annotated pseudogene. The CDR3 consists of 16 residues. CDR3 bases: TGTGCCAGCAGCAAAGTTCCCGATTATAGCAATCAGCCCCAGCATTTT. It is translated as CASSKVPDYSNQPQHF.

The gene calls are TRBV4-2 and TRBJ1-2, with a possible D match to TRBD1 (5 bases). V was shortened by 3 bases and J by 1 base, with 6 bases between the two germline ends. The germline V gene encodes CDR1 LGHNA and CDR2 YNFKEQ. The CDR3 totals 13 residues. CDR3 protein: CASSQTDNYGYTF. The CDR3 nucleotides are TGTGCCAGCAGCCAGACAGATAACTATGGCTACACCTTC.

This CDR3 reads CAWSPYTTGAGNTIYF. DNA of the CDR3: TGTGCCTGGAGTCCTTATACGACAGGGGCCGGAAACACCATATATTTT. The V call is TRBV30, the J call TRBJ1-3; 8 bases match TRBD1. The CDR3 is 16 amino acids. Trimming cost V 2 bases and J 4 bases; bases outside gene matches: 10. Germline values: CDR1 GTSNPN, CDR2 SVGIG (reference sequence).

The chain employs TRBV7-2 and TRBJ2-5; D tentatively fits TRBD1 or TRBD2 (6 bases each). The CDR3 sequence is 10 residues long. Germline CDR1 is SGHTA and CDR2 is FQGNSA. V was trimmed by 5 bases and J by 9 bases, leaving 7 bases between them. The CDR3 bases are TGTGCCAGCAGCCGGGGGCCCCAGTACTTC. It codes for CASSRGPQYF. The full variable domain, with the rest looked up from reference TRBV7-2 and TRBJ2-5, is GAGVSQSPSNKVTEKGKDVELRCDPISGHTALYWYRQSLGQGLEFLIYFQGNSAPDKSGLPSDRFSAERTGGSVSTLTIQRTQQEDSAVYLCASSRGPQYFGPGTRLLVL.

V is TRBV28 and J is TRBJ1-4; TRBD1 matches 7 bases. The junction had 12 bases not matched to a gene; V was cut back by 6 bases and J by 8 bases. The germline V gene encodes CDR1 MDHEN and CDR2 SYDVKM. This CDR3 region has 15 residues. The CDR3 region is CASRSWTGVAEKLFF. The CDR3 DNA reads as TGTGCCAGCAGATCCTGGACAGGCGTCGCCGAAAAACTGTTTTTT. Using reference TRBV28 and TRBJ1-4 for the parts outside the CDR3, the full variable domain is DVKVTQSSRYLVKRTGEKVFLECVQDMDHENMFWYRQDPGLGLRLIYFSYDVKMKEKGDIPEGYSVSREKKERFSLILESASTNQTSMYLCASRSWTGVAEKLFFGSGTQLSVL.

This chain connects TRBV4-3 to TRBJ1-5; no definite D call. This CDR3 contains 15 residues. Germline CDR1 reads LGHNA; CDR2 reads YSLEER. V lost 0 bases and J lost 0, with 6 bases in between. In DNA form, the CDR3 reads TGCGCCAGCAGCCAAGAGAGGCATAGCAATCAGCCCCAGCATTTT. Translation gives CASSQERHSNQPQHF.